This T cell receptor (beta chain) appears in the sequencing data of a study of cytomegalovirus exposure and HLA in healthy donors. V was pared by 1 base and J by 4 bases, with 7 bases between. CDR1 and CDR2 (germline): SEHNR, FQNEAQ (reference sequence). CDR3 length: 13 amino acids. PCR primers comprised 60 Vbeta and 13 Jbeta primers. TCRdb's copy holds only in-frame clones and misses some; the assay was immunoSEQ multiplex PCR. The data hold about 180,000 clones, with about 79% observed a single time. V is TRBV7-9 and J is TRBJ1-2; no reliable D call. This receptor was identified in a man aged 35 to 55 in good health and CMV-seropositive. Material: PBMCs. Written as DNA, the CDR3 is TGTGCCAGCAGCTTAGTCGAGGGCTATGGCTACACCTTC. This translates into CASSLVEGYGYTF.